A single sample is the source of the 14 T cell receptor beta chains below, sequenced in a study of graft-versus-host responses after intestinal transplantation. What these receptors recognize is not known. The method was immunoSEQ multiplex PCR; TCRdb's version includes in-frame clones alone and lacks a portion of them. The table includes over 75,000 clones, about nine tenths detected once. This material consisted of unstimulated CD8+ T cells sorted from spleen or lymph node cells, taken before transplant. The receptors stem from a human donor who was the organ donor for an intestinal transplant.

The chain is built from TRBV2 and TRBJ1-4; maybe TRBD1 (5 bases). Trimming took off 5 bases at V and 6 bases at J, with 16 bases between the two ends. This CDR3 spans 15 amino acids. Germline lookup yields CDR1 SNHLY and CDR2 FYNNEI. The CDR3 bases are TGTGCCAGCAGTCCAACAGGTTGGGGTGATGAAAAACTGTTTTTT. It is translated as CASSPTGWGDEKLFF.

V gene TRBV11-1 combines with J gene TRBJ2-7; TRBD2 might be the D (5 bases). The CDR3 length is 17 residues. Germline V gives CDR1 SGHAT, CDR2 FQDESV (reference sequence). Trimming removed 3 bases from V and 0 bases from J, with 18 bases in between. Here the CDR3 DNA reads TGTGCCAGCAGCTTGTGGGGAGATGCCGGAAACTCCTACGAGCAGTACTTC. Translated, it gives CASSLWGDAGNSYEQYF.

The chain's CDR3 is CASSEAIQGRDEQYF. The CDR3, as DNA: TGTGCCAGCAGTGAAGCGATCCAGGGTAGAGACGAGCAGTACTTC. The rearrangement uses TRBV6-1 and TRBJ2-7, with D perhaps TRBD1 (5 bases). V lost 0 bases and J 5 bases, leaving 14 bases between the germline ends. Per the germline V gene, CDR1 is MNHNS and CDR2 is SASEGT. The CDR3 contains 15 residues.

This chain uses TRBV19 with TRBJ2-7, with 8 bases lining up with TRBD1. This CDR3 contains 15 residues. Germline lookup yields CDR1 LNHDA and CDR2 SQIVND (reference sequence). The trim removed 1 base at V and 4 bases at J, leaving 6 bases unmatched. The CDR3 DNA follows: TGTGCCAGTAGTATAGGTGGACAGGGAGAATACGAGCAGTACTTC. Translating it yields CASSIGGQGEYEQYF.

The rearrangement links TRBV7-7 to TRBJ2-5; tentatively, D is TRBD1 (6 bases). The CDR3 consists of 16 residues. The germline V and J ends were trimmed by 2 bases and 1 base, with 14 bases remaining between them. The germline gives CDR1 SSHAT, CDR2 FNYEAQ (reference sequence). Here the CDR3 reads CASSLFSGAGQETQYF. The CDR3 DNA sequence: TGTGCCAGCAGCTTATTCTCAGGGGCGGGCCAAGAGACCCAGTACTTC.

This clone has a handful of counts. The genes are TRBV4-1 and TRBJ2-7, with 7 positions matching TRBD1. Germline V lookup: CDR1 MGHRA, CDR2 YSYEKL. The CDR3 extends over 15 amino acids. With V trimmed by 0 bases and J by 3 bases, 5 bases remained unmatched. CDR3 nucleotides: TGCGCCAGCAGCCAAGATGCCAGGGGGATCTACGAGCAGTACTTC. Encoded protein: CASSQDARGIYEQYF.

The sample holds a few counts of this clone. J is TRBJ1-2 and V is TRBV29-1; tentatively, D is TRBD1 (6 bases). This CDR3 spans 12 amino acids. V was cut by 5 bases and J by 7 bases, with 14 bases left in between. Germline CDR1 reads SQVTM; CDR2 reads ANQGSEA. CDR3 bases: TGCAGCGTTTTCACAGGGATTGGTGGCTACACCTTC. Its protein is CSVFTGIGGYTF. Full variable domain (rest looked up from reference TRBV29-1 and TRBJ1-2): SAVISQKPSRDICQRGTSLTIQCQVDSQVTMMFWYRQQPGQSLTLIATANQGSEATYESGFVIDKFPISRPNLTFSTLTVSNMSPEDSSIYLCSVFTGIGGYTFGSGTRLTVV.

The gene calls are TRBV23-1 and TRBJ1-6; 9 bases line up with TRBD1. TRBV23-1 is an open reading frame, and its role is uncertain. The trim removed 3 bases at V and 10 bases at J, leaving 13 bases unmatched. The CDR3 has 17 amino acids. CDR3 DNA sequence: TGCGCCAGCAGTCACAGTTTAAGGGACAGGGATCGATCACCCCTCCACTTT. Translation gives CASSHSLRDRDRSPLHF.

This chain links TRBV19 with TRBJ2-7, with 7 bases matching TRBD1. Germline lookup yields CDR1 LNHDA and CDR2 SQIVND (reference sequence). CDR3 length: 17 residues. J lost 0 bases, V lost 5 bases, and 13 bases had no gene match. The CDR3, as DNA: TGTGCCAGTAGTCCGGCGACCGGGACAGAGAGCTCCTACGAGCAGTACTTC. Its protein product is CASSPATGTESSYEQYF.

The chain is built from TRBV5-1 and TRBJ2-7; 9 positions agree with TRBD2. The CDR3 consists of 17 residues. With V trimmed by 3 bases and J by 0 bases, 10 bases remained unmatched. Germline CDR1 reads SGHRS; CDR2 reads YFSETQ. CDR3 DNA sequence: TGCGCCAGCAGCTGGCCATCATGGACTAGCGTCTCCTACGAGCAGTACTTC. Translating it yields CASSWPSWTSVSYEQYF.

This chain connects TRBV5-4 to TRBJ2-5, with 9 bases that match TRBD1. V shed 3 bases and J 2 bases; nucleotides not matched to a gene: 8. The CDR3 has 16 amino acids. CDR1 is SGHNT and CDR2 is YYREEE in the germline V gene (reference sequence). CDR3 sequence reads: CASSSRTTGGQETQYF. Written as DNA, the CDR3 is TGTGCCAGCAGCTCAAGAACGACAGGGGGACAAGAGACCCAGTACTTC.

The chain couples TRBV6-6 to TRBJ2-7; D may be TRBD1 (6 bases). This CDR3 is built from 16 residues. Germline V gene data show CDR1 as MNHNY and CDR2 as SVGAGI (reference sequence). Trimming stripped 6 bases from V and 4 bases from J, with 22 bases between. CDR3 bases: TGTGCCAGCAGCCAAACCCGACAGGAGTTGAGTTACGAGCAGTACTTC. Translation: CASSQTRQELSYEQYF.

The chain has TRBV6-1 and TRBJ2-7, with D perhaps matching TRBD2 (6 bases). Germline assignment: CDR1 MNHNS and CDR2 SASEGT. Trimming took 1 base from V and 1 from J, leaving 8 bases between them. This CDR3 has 14 residues. Here the CDR3 reads CASSEGDWSYEQYF. As DNA, the CDR3 is TGTGCCAGCAGTGAAGGGGACTGGTCCTACGAGCAGTACTTC.

The gene calls are TRBV6-6 and TRBJ2-5; 8 nucleotides agree with TRBD2. The CDR3 length is 14 residues. Germline CDR1 reads MNHNY; CDR2 reads SVGAGI (reference sequence). The V gene end was trimmed by 6 bases and the J gene end by 5 bases; junction bases not matched to a gene: 8. The CDR3 DNA sequence: TGTGCCAGCAGGGCCGGGACTAGGGCTGAGACCCAGTACTTC. It is translated as CASRAGTRAETQYF.